These 21 T cell receptor beta chains share one sample of origin, sequenced in a study of T cell responses to AZD1222 COVID-19 vaccine. Sequenced by immunoSEQ multiplex PCR; TCRdb stores in-frame clones only, minus some. This table has about 110,000 clones, around 84% appearing once. Sequenced material: peripheral blood, taken on day 0 of AZD1222 vaccination. The receptors stem from an adult in good health.

This chain joins TRBV14 and TRBJ1-5; D not certain. Per germline, CDR1 SGHDN and CDR2 FVKESK. The V end lost 0 bases, the J end lost 6 bases, and 3 bases lay between the germline ends. This CDR3 comprises 12 residues. Written as DNA, the CDR3 is TGTGCCAGCAGCCAAGATGGTCAGCCCCAGCATTTT. Translated, it gives CASSQDGQPQHF.

The rearrangement links TRBV5-4 to TRBJ2-7; 10 bases are a match to TRBD1. Germline CDR1 SGHNT, CDR2 YYREEE (reference sequence). The CDR3 has 15 residues. With 4 bases clipped from V and 4 bases from J, the junction kept 8 bases outside the gene matches. CDR3 sequence reads: CASSLDRGSRYEQYF. DNA of the CDR3: TGTGCCAGCAGCCTGGACAGGGGGAGTAGGTACGAGCAGTACTTC.

The DNA for the CDR3 is TGTGCCAGCAGTTACGACAGGGGGCCCACCTCCTATGGCTACACCTTC. Its translation: CASSYDRGPTSYGYTF. The chain uses TRBV6-6 and TRBJ1-2, with 10 bases fitting TRBD1. Per germline, CDR1 MNHNY and CDR2 SVGAGI (reference sequence). The CDR3 spans 16 residues. J gave up 4 bases and V 2 bases, and 7 bases lay outside the gene matches.

The chain combines TRBV6-5 with TRBJ2-5, with TRBD2 matching 9 bases. The length of the CDR3 is 14 residues. Germline V CDR1 and CDR2: MNHEY, SVGAGI. Trimming removed 10 bases from V and 5 bases from J; junction bases left unmatched: 11. CDR3 DNA sequence: TGTGCCACGCACCCCCTAGCGGGGATGGAGACCCAGTACTTC. This encodes CATHPLAGMETQYF.

V gene TRBV9 combines with J gene TRBJ1-3; unclear D gene. Germline V gene lookup returns CDR1 SGDLS and CDR2 YYNGEE. V lost 1 base, J lost 0 bases, and 8 bases lay in between. This CDR3 comprises 15 residues. CDR3 nucleotides: TGTGCCAGCAGCGTACAGGCCCTCTCTGGAAACACCATATATTTT. Translating gives CASSVQALSGNTIYF.

This clone appeared a single time. CDR3 coding DNA: TGTGCCAGTAGTGCGGGCCCGGGACAGGGATACGAGCAGTACTTC. Amino acids: CASSAGPGQGYEQYF. This rearrangement joins TRBV19 to TRBJ2-7; TRBD1 agrees at 9 bases. The germline V gene has CDR1 LNHDA and CDR2 SQIVND (reference sequence). V lost 5 bases, J lost 4 bases, and 9 bases stayed unmatched. This CDR3 contains 15 residues.

The chain carries TRBV6-2 or TRBV6-3 and TRBJ2-5, with TRBD2 identical over 15 bases. J lost 1 base, V lost 5 bases, and 2 bases had no gene match. The germline V gene encodes CDR1 MNHEY and CDR2 SVGEGT. The CDR3 contains 16 residues. The CDR3 reads CASSPGLAGGQETQYF. The CDR3 DNA reads TGTGCCAGCAGTCCGGGACTAGCGGGGGGCCAAGAGACCCAGTACTTC.

V usage is TRBV2 and J usage is TRBJ2-1; the D is unclear. Trimming took 4 bases from V and 4 from J, leaving 5 bases between them. Germline V CDR1 and CDR2: SNHLY, FYNNEI. The CDR3 consists of 12 residues. The CDR3, as DNA: TGTGCCAGCAGTGGGTTTTACAATGAGCAGTTCTTC. Its translation: CASSGFYNEQFF.

The CDR3 nucleotides are TGTGCCAGCAACCCGGGTCTGGCCACAGATACGCAGTATTTT. As protein: CASNPGLATDTQYF. The chain links TRBV7-2 to TRBJ2-3; D call uncertain. There are 14 residues in the CDR3. The ends were cut back, 7 bases at V and 2 bases at J, with 13 bases in the middle. CDR1 and CDR2 from the germline V gene are SGHTA and FQGNSA.

V is TRBV6-5 and J is TRBJ1-2, with TRBD1 matching 9 bases. Germline V gives CDR1 MNHEY, CDR2 SVGAGI. Trimming removed 6 bases from V and 6 bases from J; junction bases left unmatched: 5. There are 13 residues in the CDR3. The CDR3 sequence: CASRPTGGHGYTF. The CDR3 nucleotides read TGTGCCAGCAGACCAACAGGGGGCCATGGCTACACCTTC.

This chain joins TRBV27 and TRBJ2-5, with D tentatively TRBD1 or TRBD2 (5 bases each). This CDR3 comprises 14 residues. Trimming removed 3 bases from V and 1 base from J, with 9 bases in between. Germline V gene data show CDR1 as MNHEY and CDR2 as SMNVEV (reference sequence). The CDR3 region is CASSFSGTQETQYF. CDR3 coding DNA: TGTGCCAGCAGTTTCTCCGGGACCCAAGAGACCCAGTACTTC.

The chain has TRBV7-9 and TRBJ1-5, with 11 bases identical to TRBD1. CDR1 and CDR2 (germline): SEHNR, FQNEAQ (reference sequence). The CDR3 runs to 14 residues. J was trimmed by 1 base and V by 8 bases; bases with no gene match: 1. CDR3 nucleotides: TGTGCCAGCGGACAGGGGGCGAGCAATCAGCCCCAGCATTTT. This translates into CASGQGASNQPQHF.

The V and J genes are TRBV19 and TRBJ1-2; no clear D. The germline V and J ends were trimmed by 6 bases and 8 bases, with 13 bases remaining between them. Germline values: CDR1 LNHDA, CDR2 SQIVND (reference sequence). This CDR3 is built from 12 residues. CDR3 bases: TGTGCCAGTAGCCTAAGACCGGAAGGCTACACCTTC. Amino acids: CASSLRPEGYTF.

The V and J genes are TRBV27 and TRBJ1-4; tentatively, D is TRBD1 (6 bases). CDR3 length: 14 residues. Germline values: CDR1 MNHEY, CDR2 SMNVEV (reference sequence). Trimming removed 6 bases from V and 3 bases from J, with 11 bases in between. CDR3 in amino acids: CASRLQGANEKLFF. The CDR3 nucleotides are TGTGCCAGCAGATTACAGGGAGCTAATGAAAAACTGTTTTTT.

This clone was observed a single time. The chain joins TRBV2 to TRBJ2-5; no clear D. This CDR3 is built from 14 residues. V lost 4 bases, J lost 5 bases, and 14 bases lay in between. The germline gives CDR1 SNHLY, CDR2 FYNNEI. The CDR3 sequence: CASSAWRVGETQYF. CDR3 bases: TGTGCCAGCAGTGCATGGCGAGTGGGGGAGACCCAGTACTTC.

The chain combines TRBV5-1 with TRBJ1-2, with D possibly TRBD1 on 5 matching bases. V lost 3 bases, J lost 7 bases, and 19 bases lay in between. The CDR3 spans 15 residues. Looked up from germline, CDR1 is SGHRS and CDR2 is YFSETQ. As DNA, the CDR3 is TGCGCCAGCAGCTCCCGGGGCCCCATGGAGTTTGGCTACACCTTC. Amino acids: CASSSRGPMEFGYTF. The complete variable domain, with remaining parts taken from reference TRBV5-1 and TRBJ1-2, reads KAGVTQTPRYLIKTRGQQVTLSCSPISGHRSVSWYQQTPGQGLQFLFEYFSETQRNKGNFPGRFSGRQFSNSRSEMNVSTLELGDSALYLCASSSRGPMEFGYTFGSGTRLTVV.

This chain connects TRBV4-3 to TRBJ2-3, with TRBD2 identical over 10 bases. The CDR3 is made up of 16 amino acids. Losses at the gene ends were 4 bases for V and 5 bases for J; bases not matched to a gene: 9. Germline V CDR1 and CDR2: LGHNA, YSLEER. The CDR3 reads CASSLKAGGLIDTQYF. Written as DNA, the CDR3 is TGCGCCAGCAGCCTCAAAGCGGGGGGGCTGATAGATACGCAGTATTTT.

The genes are TRBV21-1 and TRBJ1-2. TRBV21-1 is classified as a pseudogene. The CDR3 is 17 residues long. The CDR3 spells CASSKWTGGRGVYGYTF. Here the CDR3 DNA reads TGTGCCAGCAGCAAATGGACCGGAGGGAGGGGAGTGTATGGCTACACCTTC.

This clone was counted a single time. The chain joins TRBV28 to TRBJ1-2; D uncertain. The CDR3 covers 13 residues. The germline CDR1 and CDR2 sequences are MDHEN and SYDVKM. V was shortened by 4 bases and J by 4 bases, with 10 bases between the two germline ends. CDR3 protein: CASSSGGIYGYTF. The CDR3 DNA follows: TGTGCCAGCAGTTCGGGAGGAATCTATGGCTACACCTTC.

The rearrangement uses TRBV28 and TRBJ1-4; D uncertain. The length of the CDR3 is 14 residues. V dropped 2 bases and J dropped 4 bases, with 8 bases sitting between them. Germline CDR1 reads MDHEN; CDR2 reads SYDVKM. CDR3 sequence (DNA): TGTGCCAGCAGTTTAAGCAGCTTTAATGAAAAACTGTTTTTT. As protein: CASSLSSFNEKLFF.

The chain joins TRBV2 to TRBJ1-4; D perhaps matches TRBD1 (6 bases). With 7 bases removed from V and 6 bases from J, the gap between germline ends came to 21 bases. Germline loops: CDR1 SNHLY, CDR2 FYNNEI. The CDR3 length is 16 residues. In DNA, the CDR3 is TGTGCCAGCAAGACAAGTCCCCAGGGGCCCCATGAAAAACTGTTTTTT. Translated, it gives CASKTSPQGPHEKLFF.